This passage covers 13 T cell receptor beta chains from one sample sequenced in a study of blood T cell repertoires in COVID-19. Profiled with immunoSEQ multiplex PCR; TCRdb holds only in-frame clones, not every one. The sample shows over 250,000 clones, approximately 91% of them seen only once. Sequencing was done on a sample of peripheral blood. These receptors originate from a woman in her sixties with acute or convalescent COVID-19.

The chain is built from TRBV28 and TRBJ1-2; 7 bases agree with TRBD1. The CDR3 totals 12 residues. J lost 7 bases, V lost 10 bases, and 9 bases had no gene match. The germline CDR1 and CDR2 sequences are MDHEN and SYDVKM. Here the CDR3 DNA reads TGTGCCACCTCCACAGGGGTTGGTGGCTACACCTTC. Its translation is CATSTGVGGYTF.

V gene TRBV7-9 combines with J gene TRBJ2-7, with TRBD2 matching over 10 bases. The CDR3 is 15 residues long. CDR1 is SEHNR and CDR2 is FQNEAQ in the germline V gene (reference sequence). Unmatched junction bases numbered 10, after V lost 5 bases and J lost 6 bases. The CDR3 spells CASSLPVVAGGEQYF. The CDR3 DNA sequence: TGTGCCAGCAGCCTCCCGGTAGTAGCGGGAGGCGAGCAGTACTTC. The whole variable domain, filled in from reference TRBV7-9 and TRBJ2-7, reads DTGVSQNPRHKITKRGQNVTFRCDPISEHNRLYWYRQTLGQGPEFLTYFQNEAQLEKSRLLSDRFSAERPKGSFSTLEIQRTEQGDSAMYLCASSLPVVAGGEQYFGPGTRLTVT.

The rearrangement joins TRBV7-2 to TRBJ2-4; D is unclear. Germline CDR1 SGHTA, CDR2 FQGNSA. The CDR3 extends over 15 amino acids. The V end lost 0 bases, the J end lost 5 bases, and 11 bases lay between the germline ends. The chain's CDR3 is CASSLALLSQNIQYF. The CDR3 coding sequence is TGTGCCAGCAGCTTAGCGCTACTATCCCAAAACATTCAGTACTTC.

The chain couples TRBV3-1 (or the pseudogene TRBV3-2) to TRBJ1-3; 8 bases align to TRBD1. CDR3 length equals 16 residues. Germline values: CDR1 LGHDT, CDR2 YNNKEL (reference sequence). Trimming took 5 bases from V and 2 from J; bases not matched to a gene: 8. The CDR3 is CASSARQGLTGNTIYF. For the CDR3, the DNA is TGTGCCAGCAGCGCAAGACAGGGGCTCACTGGAAACACCATATATTTT.

This clone was seen just once. The chain couples TRBV15 to TRBJ1-1; D is ambiguous. V was trimmed by 6 bases and J by 1 base, leaving 12 bases between them. Germline V gives CDR1 LNHNV, CDR2 YYDKDF (reference sequence). The CDR3 extends over 14 amino acids. Here the CDR3 reads CATRGLTRNTEAFF. The CDR3 region has the DNA TGTGCCACCAGGGGATTAACTAGGAACACTGAAGCTTTCTTT.

The rearrangement uses TRBV27 and TRBJ2-3; tentatively, D is TRBD2 (5 bases). The CDR3 is 12 residues long. The V end was cut by 5 bases, the J end by 5 bases, with 8 bases between. Germline-derived CDR1 and CDR2 are MNHEY and SMNVEV (reference sequence). The CDR3 DNA is TGTGCCAGCAGTCAAGGGAGAGATACGCAGTATTTT. It codes for CASSQGRDTQYF.

In DNA, the CDR3 is TGTGCCACCGCACTTCGGGCTAGCGTAGAGCAGTTCTTC. Its protein is CATALRASVEQFF. The V and J genes are TRBV15 and TRBJ2-1, with D possibly being TRBD2 (6 bases). V lost 8 bases and J 10 bases, leaving 18 bases between the germline ends. CDR3 length: 13 amino acids. Germline V gene data show CDR1 as LNHNV and CDR2 as YYDKDF (reference sequence).

The chain couples TRBV4-3 to TRBJ2-7; possibly TRBD1 for D (6 bases). V gave up 4 bases and J gave up 0 bases, with 13 bases separating them. This CDR3 region has 15 residues. The V gene's germline CDR1 is LGHNA and CDR2 YSLEER. The CDR3 protein is CASSLSQGGSYEQYF. CDR3 DNA sequence: TGCGCCAGCAGCCTATCCCAAGGGGGCTCCTACGAGCAGTACTTC.

V is TRBV6-5 and J is TRBJ2-6; weak D call: TRBD1 (5 bases). The CDR3 runs to 16 residues. Germline V gene data show CDR1 as MNHEY and CDR2 as SVGAGI. Trimming left V 4 bases short and J 0 bases short, with 10 bases between. In DNA, the CDR3 is TGTGCCAGCAGTTCCCGACAGAGCTCTGGGGCCAACGTCCTGACTTTC. Its protein product is CASSSRQSSGANVLTF.

The chain has TRBV28 and TRBJ1-3, with 7 bases fitting TRBD1. V was clipped by 5 bases and J by 4 bases; unmatched bases: 8. Looked up from germline, CDR1 is MDHEN and CDR2 is SYDVKM. The length of the CDR3 is 15 residues. The CDR3 DNA reads as TGTGCCAGCAGTCCCCGGGACAGCTTCGGAAACACCATATATTTT. Encoded protein: CASSPRDSFGNTIYF.

This clone is a singleton in its sample. The chain employs TRBV27 and TRBJ1-5; TRBD1 matches at 8 bases. CDR1 is MNHEY, CDR2 SMNVEV, per germline (reference sequence). CDR3 length equals 15 residues. V gave up 3 bases and J gave up 7 bases; unmatched junction bases: 8. This chain's CDR3 is CASSFPDRGDQPQHF. The CDR3, as DNA: TGTGCCAGCAGTTTCCCCGACAGGGGAGACCAGCCCCAGCATTTT.

V and J are TRBV23-1 and TRBJ2-6; maybe TRBD1 (5 bases). TRBV23-1 is an ORF; its function is uncertain. Deletions cut 6 bases from V and 4 bases from J, with 13 bases between. This CDR3 spans 15 amino acids. As DNA, the CDR3 is TGCGCCAGCAGCCTACACAGGTTCGGGGCCAACGTCCTGACTTTC. Its protein product is CASSLHRFGANVLTF.

This chain joins TRBV10-3 and TRBJ2-5; D unresolved. The CDR3 has 13 residues. Germline CDR1 and CDR2: ENHRY and SYGVKD. V was clipped by 4 bases and J by 3 bases, with 9 bases between them. DNA of the CDR3: TGTGCCATCAGTGTAGCAGAAGAAGAGACCCAGTACTTC. Translated, it gives CAISVAEEETQYF.